The 2 T cell receptor beta chains below come from one sample, sequenced in a study of T cells in Graves' hyperthyroidism and ophthalmopathy. Amplified regions were TCR beta CDR3 sequences from RNA transcripts. Primed by the HTBI set, a first-round RT-PCR was run on the TCR CDR3. TCRdb redid the calling of the multiplex PCR reads with MiXCR, one entry per CDR3 protein. The sample contains roughly 360,000 distinct CDR3 sequences, approximately 15% of which appear only once. The source material was blood. The receptors here all came from a man younger than 40 with Graves' hyperthyroidism that later progressed to Graves' ophthalmopathy.

This clonotype was counted many times. The J gene is TRBJ2-7, the V gene TRBV20-1; D assignment may be TRBD1 or TRBD2 (5 bases each). Trimming left V 4 bases short and J 5 bases short, with 9 bases between. This CDR3 spans 11 amino acids. Germline V gene lookup returns CDR1 DFQATT and CDR2 SNEGSKA (reference sequence). This CDR3 reads CSAIGANEQYF. The CDR3 bases are TGCAGTGCTATCGGGGCCAACGAGCAGTACTTC.

V gene TRBV7-2 combines with J gene TRBJ2-3; 8 bases line up with TRBD2. This CDR3 is 17 amino acids long. Trimming at V came to 5 bases and at J to 3 bases, leaving 13 bases not matched to a gene. In germline, CDR1 is SGHTA, CDR2 FQGNSA. The CDR3 loop reads CASSPGLTGGVTDTQYF. CDR3 sequence (DNA): TGTGCCAGCAGCCCCGGACTAACGGGGGGGGTGACAGATACGCAGTATTTT.